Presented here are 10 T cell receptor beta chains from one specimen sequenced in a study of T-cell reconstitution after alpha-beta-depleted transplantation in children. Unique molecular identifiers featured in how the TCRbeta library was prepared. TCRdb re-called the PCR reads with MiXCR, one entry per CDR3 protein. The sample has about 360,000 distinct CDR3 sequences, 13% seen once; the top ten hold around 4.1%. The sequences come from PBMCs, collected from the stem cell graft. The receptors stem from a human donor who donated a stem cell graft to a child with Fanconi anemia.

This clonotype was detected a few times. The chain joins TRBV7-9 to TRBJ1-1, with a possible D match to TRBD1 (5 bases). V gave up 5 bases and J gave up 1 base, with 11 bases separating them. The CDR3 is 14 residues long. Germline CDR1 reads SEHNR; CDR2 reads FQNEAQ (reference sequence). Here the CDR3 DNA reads TGTGCCAGCAGCATCGGGGGTCCGAACACTGAAGCTTTCTTT. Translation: CASSIGGPNTEAFF.

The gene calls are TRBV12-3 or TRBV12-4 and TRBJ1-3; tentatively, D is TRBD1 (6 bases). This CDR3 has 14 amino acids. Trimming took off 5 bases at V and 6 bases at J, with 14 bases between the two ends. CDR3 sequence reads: CASSPHRETNTIYF. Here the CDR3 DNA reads TGTGCCAGCAGTCCCCACAGGGAAACAAACACCATATATTTT.

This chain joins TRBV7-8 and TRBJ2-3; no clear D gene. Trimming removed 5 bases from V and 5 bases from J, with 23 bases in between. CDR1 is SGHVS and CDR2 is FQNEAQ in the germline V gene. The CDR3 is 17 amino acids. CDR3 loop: CASSPRRGRMHGDTQYF. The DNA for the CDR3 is TGTGCCAGCAGCCCCCGGAGAGGACGGATGCACGGAGATACGCAGTATTTT.

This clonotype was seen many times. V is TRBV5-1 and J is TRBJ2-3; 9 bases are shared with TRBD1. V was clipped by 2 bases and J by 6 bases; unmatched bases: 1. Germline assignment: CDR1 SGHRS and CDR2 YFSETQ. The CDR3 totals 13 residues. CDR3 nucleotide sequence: TGCGCCAGCAGCTTTGGACAGGGGGATACGCAGTATTTT. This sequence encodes CASSFGQGDTQYF.

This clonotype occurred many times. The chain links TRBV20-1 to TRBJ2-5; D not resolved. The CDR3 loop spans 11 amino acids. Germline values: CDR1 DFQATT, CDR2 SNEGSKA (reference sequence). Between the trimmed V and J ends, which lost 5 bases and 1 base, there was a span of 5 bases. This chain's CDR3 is CSAQFQETQYF. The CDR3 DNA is TGCAGTGCTCAGTTCCAAGAGACCCAGTACTTC.

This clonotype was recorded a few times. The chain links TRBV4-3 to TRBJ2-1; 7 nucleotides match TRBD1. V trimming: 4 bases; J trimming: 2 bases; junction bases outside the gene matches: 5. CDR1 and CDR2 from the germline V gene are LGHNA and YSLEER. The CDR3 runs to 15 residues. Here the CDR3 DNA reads TGCGCCAGCAGCCCCGTCGGGACAGCCTACAATGAGCAGTTCTTC. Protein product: CASSPVGTAYNEQFF.

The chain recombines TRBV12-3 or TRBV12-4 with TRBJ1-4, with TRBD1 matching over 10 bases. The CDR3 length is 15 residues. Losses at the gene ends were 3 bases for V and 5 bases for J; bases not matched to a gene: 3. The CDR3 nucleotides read TGTGCCAGCAGTTTGAGGGGACAGGGGAATGAAAAACTGTTTTTT. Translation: CASSLRGQGNEKLFF.

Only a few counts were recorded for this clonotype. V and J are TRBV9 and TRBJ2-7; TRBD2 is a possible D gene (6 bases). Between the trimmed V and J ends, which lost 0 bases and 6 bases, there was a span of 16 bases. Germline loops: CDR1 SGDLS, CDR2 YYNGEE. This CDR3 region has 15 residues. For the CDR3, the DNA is TGTGCCAGCAGCGTAGGGGGAGGACATGGCGGCGAGCAGTACTTC. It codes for CASSVGGGHGGEQYF.

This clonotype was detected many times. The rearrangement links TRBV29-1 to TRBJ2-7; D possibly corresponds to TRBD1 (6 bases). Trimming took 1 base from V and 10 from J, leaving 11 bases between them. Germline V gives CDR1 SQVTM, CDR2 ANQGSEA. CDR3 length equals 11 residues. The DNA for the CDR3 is TGCAGCGTTGAAGGCAGGACAGCCCAGTACTTC. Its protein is CSVEGRTAQYF.

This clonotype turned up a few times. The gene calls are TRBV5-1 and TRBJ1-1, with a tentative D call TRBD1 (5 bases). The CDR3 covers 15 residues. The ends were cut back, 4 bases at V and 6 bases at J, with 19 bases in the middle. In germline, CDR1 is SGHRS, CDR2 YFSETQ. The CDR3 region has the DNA TGCGCCAGCAGCCGCTTGGGTGCAGGGTCGGCTGAAGCTTTCTTT. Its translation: CASSRLGAGSAEAFF.